This TCR beta chain was identified during a study of identical twins. TCRdb re-called the 5' RACE reads with MiXCR, one entry per CDR3 protein. The sample has 200,000 to 250,000 distinct CDR3 sequences; 5.5% to 8% are singletons. This clonotype was seen more than once but under ten times. Antigen specificity is unknown. Trimming removed 1 base from V and 6 bases from J; junction bases left unmatched: 5. This CDR3 has 15 amino acids. Study-level points and caveats: Clonotypes of the beta chain that were abundant in cord blood carried fewer insertions (memory repertoires showed none).

The sample was also reused in another study, on yellow fever vaccine responses in identical twins.

The sequence was obtained from a woman aged 18 to 35 in good health. This chain links TRBV12-3 or TRBV12-4 with TRBJ2-1; 8 nucleotides match TRBD1. Source material: memory (CD45RO+) T cells sorted from blood. The CDR3 protein is CASSLGTGIGNEQFF. The CDR3 DNA reads as TGTGCCAGCAGTTTAGGGACAGGGATTGGCAATGAGCAGTTCTTC.